Following are 30 T cell receptor beta chains from one sample sequenced in a study of breast tumors, draining lymph nodes, adjacent tissues. Using its own MiXCR run on the multiplex PCR reads, TCRdb lists one record per CDR3 protein. The table has 11,000 to 15,000 distinct CDR3 sequences, around 50% seen once; the top ten hold around 30%. Sequenced sample: tumor-adjacent breast tissue. The receptors here all came from a female donor with breast cancer. Some clones in this sample may be carry-over from other donors' samples.

This clonotype was observed once. The rearrangement links TRBV19 to TRBJ1-6; no reliable D call. Germline V gene sequence: CDR1 LNHDA, CDR2 SQIVND (reference sequence). V was cut by 4 bases and J by 0 bases, with 7 bases left in between. The CDR3 length is 15 residues. As DNA, the CDR3 is TGTGCCAGTAGTACGGGATCCTCCTATAATTCACCCCTCCACTTT. Its translation: CASSTGSSYNSPLHF. Using reference TRBV19 and TRBJ1-6 for the parts outside the CDR3, the full variable domain is DGGITQSPKYLFRKEGQNVTLSCEQNLNHDAMYWYRQDPGQGLRLIYYSQIVNDFQKGDIAEGYSVSREKKESFPLTVTSAQKNPTAFYLCASSTGSSYNSPLHFGNGTRLTVT.

This clonotype has more than one count but fewer than ten. A single base separates this from a much larger clone, so it may be a read error. The chain combines TRBV6-5 with TRBJ2-5; the match to TRBD2 covers 14 bases. From germline, CDR1 is MNHEY and CDR2 SVGAGI. The V segment lost 5 bases and the J segment 5 bases; nucleotides outside the gene matches: 7. CDR3 size: 16 residues. CDR3 in DNA: TGTGCCAGCAGTCACACCGGGACTAGCGGGAGCGAGACCCAGTACTTC. Encoded protein: CASSHTGTSGSETQYF.

The chain employs TRBV4-3 and TRBJ1-2; 7 nucleotides line up with TRBD1. Germline V CDR1 and CDR2: LGHNA, YSLEER. This CDR3 comprises 15 residues. Trimming removed 1 base from V and 3 bases from J; junction bases left unmatched: 5. DNA of the CDR3: TGCGCCAGCAGCCAAGGACAGGGCCATTACTATGGCTACACCTTC. It translates to CASSQGQGHYYGYTF.

The chain carries TRBV2 and TRBJ2-7; weak D call: TRBD2 (6 bases). V was shortened by 7 bases and J by 6 bases, with 13 bases between the two germline ends. Looked up from germline, CDR1 is SNHLY and CDR2 is FYNNEI. This CDR3 is 12 amino acids long. The CDR3 sequence: CASISAGGEQYF. The DNA for the CDR3 is TGTGCCAGCATATCGGCCGGGGGCGAGCAGTACTTC.

The chain links TRBV29-1 to TRBJ2-1; D may correspond to TRBD1 or TRBD2 (5 bases each). The CDR3 contains 15 residues. V was trimmed by 3 bases and J by 0 bases, leaving 12 bases between them. The V gene's germline CDR1 is SQVTM and CDR2 ANQGSEA. The CDR3 sequence: CSVDGTASSYNEQFF. CDR3 coding DNA: TGCAGCGTTGATGGGACGGCGAGCTCCTACAATGAGCAGTTCTTC.

This clonotype was seen only once. The chain joins TRBV27 to TRBJ1-4; no clear D. V lost 6 bases and J 5 bases, leaving 13 bases between the germline ends. In germline, CDR1 is MNHEY, CDR2 SMNVEV (reference sequence). The CDR3 consists of 14 residues. This chain's CDR3 is CASRGRAGNEKLFF. The CDR3 DNA is TGTGCCAGCAGGGGCAGAGCGGGGAATGAAAAACTGTTTTTT. Using reference TRBV27 and TRBJ1-4 for the parts outside the CDR3, the full variable domain is EAQVTQNPRYLITVTGKKLTVTCSQNMNHEYMSWYRQDPGLGLRQIYYSMNVEVTDKGDVPEGYKVSRKEKRNFPLILESPSPNQTSLYFCASRGRAGNEKLFFGSGTQLSVL.

Judged by abundance, this clonotype is medium-sized (0.01 to 0.1%). This chain uses TRBV7-8 with TRBJ1-5, with a possible D match to TRBD1 (6 bases). Between the trimmed V and J ends, which lost 2 bases and 2 bases, there was a span of 13 bases. Germline CDR1 and CDR2: SGHVS and FQNEAQ. This CDR3 is 16 amino acids long. The chain's CDR3 is CASSLLQRTGNQPQHF. DNA of the CDR3: TGTGCCAGCAGCTTACTCCAGCGGACAGGCAATCAGCCCCAGCATTTT.

This clonotype was seen ten or more times. Being one base from a much bigger clone, this may be a read error. V gene TRBV9 combines with J gene TRBJ1-5; D is unresolved. CDR3 length: 15 residues. CDR1 is SGDLS and CDR2 is YYNGEE in the germline V gene. The CDR3: CTSSAGVGGNQPQHF. CDR3 sequence (DNA): TGTACCAGCAGCGCAGGAGTCGGGGGCAATCAGCCCCAGCATTTT. Variable domain in full (rest from reference TRBV9 and TRBJ1-5): DSGVTQTPKHLITATGQRVTLRCSPRSGDLSVYWYQQSLDQGLQFLIQYYNGEERAKGNILERFSAQQFPDLHSELNLSSLELGDSALYFCTSSAGVGGNQPQHFGDGTRLSIL.

This clonotype was detected ten times or more. This chain joins TRBV19 and TRBJ1-6; a weak D match, TRBD1 (6 bases). The CDR3 runs to 18 residues. Germline V CDR1 and CDR2: LNHDA, SQIVND (reference sequence). Trimming removed 3 bases at V and 6 bases at J, with 21 bases between. The CDR3 sequence is CASSIAGQSEGSNSPLHF. CDR3 coding DNA: TGTGCCAGTAGTATCGCCGGACAGTCCGAAGGCTCTAATTCACCCCTCCACTTT.

The chain joins TRBV6-1 to TRBJ1-3; the D gene is possibly TRBD1 (6 bases). Trimming removed 6 bases at V and 6 bases at J, with 24 bases between. This CDR3 is built from 17 residues. Germline values: CDR1 MNHNS, CDR2 SASEGT. CDR3 residues: CASSHHRWTERQNTIYF. For the CDR3, the DNA is TGTGCCAGCAGCCACCACAGATGGACAGAGCGCCAAAACACCATATATTTT.

A remark on this clonotype: A much larger clonotype is one base distant, so this may be a read error. The chain joins TRBV25-1 to TRBJ1-1; no reliable D call. The CDR3 is made up of 16 amino acids. Germline loops: CDR1 MGHDK, CDR2 SYGVNS. Written as DNA, the CDR3 is TGTGCCAGCAAAGCCCAGGCGGCGGGTGGGAACACTGAAGCTCTCTTT. It specifies CASKAQAAGGNTEALF.

Turning to this clonotype: Because it lacks the conserved phenylalanine or tryptophan at the end, this CDR3 is likely a read error. The DNA is omitted, as the CDR3 cannot be located on it reliably, and the CDR3 follows TCRdb's listing. The chain couples TRBV7-2 to TRBJ2-1; TRBD1 was called by the table and not checked on the DNA. The germline V gene encodes CDR1 SGHTA and CDR2 FQGNSA. Counting both end residues, the CDR3 totals 15 amino acids. The CDR3 sequence: CASSIQGFSGYTFGS.

This clonotype showed up just a few times. This could be a read error, since a much larger clone is one nucleotide away. V is TRBV12-3 or TRBV12-4 and J is TRBJ2-1; 13 bases fit TRBD2. The CDR3 contains 18 residues. Trimming at V came to 2 bases and at J to 0 bases, leaving 4 bases not matched to a gene. The CDR3 loop is CASSLTSGGVCSYNEQFF. CDR3 DNA sequence: TGTGCCAGCAGTTTAACTAGCGGGGGGGTATGCTCCTACAATGAGCAGTTCTTC.

The chain recombines TRBV20-1 with TRBJ1-2, with D maybe TRBD1 (6 bases). Trimming took 6 bases from V and 6 from J, leaving 20 bases between them. The CDR3 has 14 residues. Per germline, CDR1 DFQATT and CDR2 SNEGSKA (reference sequence). In DNA form, the CDR3 reads TGCAGTGCCAGCAGCGGGGAAAACAGGGATGGCTACACCTTC. Its translation: CSASSGENRDGYTF.

The genes are TRBV20-1 and TRBJ1-2; a possible D gene is TRBD1 (5 bases). V lost 6 bases to trimming and J lost 2 bases, with 16 bases between them. The V gene's germline CDR1 is DFQATT and CDR2 SNEGSKA (reference sequence). The CDR3 consists of 14 residues. CDR3 nucleotides: TGCAGTGCCAGCAGGTACGGGGGAAACTATGGCTACACCTTC. Translation gives CSASRYGGNYGYTF.

This clonotype was counted at least ten times. The chain links TRBV6-5 to TRBJ2-7; 16 positions match TRBD2. Germline V lookup: CDR1 MNHEY, CDR2 SVGAGI. V was clipped by 5 bases and J by 4 bases; unmatched bases: 5. The CDR3 contains 16 residues. The DNA for the CDR3 is TGTGCCAGCAGTCCCCCGGGACTAGCGGGAGGGTACGAGCAGTACTTC. Translating it yields CASSPPGLAGGYEQYF.

The chain carries TRBV7-8 and TRBJ2-3, with unresolved D. Trimming took 0 bases from V and 4 from J, leaving 8 bases between them. This CDR3 region has 14 residues. In germline, CDR1 is SGHVS, CDR2 FQNEAQ. In nucleotides, the CDR3 is TGTGCCAGCAGCTTAGCCAGATCGCCAGATACGCAGTATTTT. This translates into CASSLARSPDTQYF.

V and J are TRBV6-4 and TRBJ1-5; 8 nucleotides align to TRBD1. Germline CDR1 and CDR2: MRHNA and SNTAGT. The CDR3 is 14 residues long. V dropped 5 bases and J dropped 8; count of bases not matched to a gene: 8. CDR3 in DNA: TGTGCCAGCAGTCCCGGACAGGGTGTAAAGCCCCAGCATTTT. This translates into CASSPGQGVKPQHF.

In its sample, this clonotype ranks as medium-sized. The chain recombines TRBV20-1 with TRBJ2-1, with D possibly being TRBD1 or TRBD2 (5 bases each). The CDR3 runs 13 residues. Germline V gene lookup returns CDR1 DFQATT and CDR2 SNEGSKA (reference sequence). The V gene lost 5 bases and the J gene lost 3 bases, with 11 bases spanning the gap. CDR3 coding DNA: TGCAGTGCTTGGGACGACAACTACAATGAGCAGTTCTTC. It specifies CSAWDDNYNEQFF.

Concerning this clonotype: Since the CDR3 does not end with the conserved phenylalanine or tryptophan, this likely comes from a read error. The gene calls are TRBV2 and TRBJ2-5, with TRBD2 matching over 8 bases. V was pared by 4 bases and J by 5 bases, with 12 bases of the junction left unmatched. The germline CDR1 and CDR2 sequences are SNHLY and FYNNEI. The CDR3 is 16 amino acids. This chain's CDR3 is CASSARLAPGLETQYL. CDR3 DNA: TGTGCCAGCAGTGCGAGACTAGCGCCGGGTCTGGAGACCCAGTACTTG.

This chain connects TRBV29-1 to TRBJ2-7, with 9 bases matching TRBD2. Per the germline V gene, CDR1 is SQVTM and CDR2 is ANQGSEA. With V trimmed by 6 bases and J by 2 bases, 2 bases remained unmatched. This CDR3 is built from 12 residues. The CDR3 DNA reads TGCAGCGTGAGACTAGCGGCCTACGAGCAGTACTTC. The encoded protein is CSVRLAAYEQYF.

This clonotype was seen ten or more times. V usage is TRBV28 and J usage is TRBJ1-2, with a possible D match to TRBD1 (5 bases). The germline V gene has CDR1 MDHEN and CDR2 SYDVKM. CDR3 length: 18 residues. V lost 6 bases and J 5 bases, leaving 28 bases between the germline ends. The CDR3 here is CASRDIQGGQRSEYGYTF. The CDR3 region has the DNA TGTGCCAGCAGGGATATTCAGGGAGGGCAAAGAAGTGAATATGGCTACACCTTC.

This clonotype was counted many times. A read error is possible here, since a much larger clone lies one base away. V usage is TRBV6-4 and J usage is TRBJ2-3; D is possibly TRBD2 (6 bases). The CDR3 is 13 amino acids. Deletions cut 6 bases from V and 6 bases from J, with 13 bases between. In germline, CDR1 is MRHNA, CDR2 SNTAGT. The CDR3 protein is CASSRELADTQYF. The CDR3 DNA is TGTGCCAGCAGCCGCGAACTAGCTGATACGCAGTATTTT.

This clonotype has at least ten counts. This chain joins TRBV5-1 and TRBJ2-1; TRBD1 aligns across 7 bases. Trimming at V came to 5 bases and at J to 8 bases, leaving 7 bases not matched to a gene. CDR1 SGHRS and CDR2 YFSETQ come from the germline V gene. CDR3 size: 13 residues. The CDR3 protein is CASRQTGLDEQFF. CDR3 nucleotides: TGCGCCAGCAGGCAGACAGGGTTGGATGAGCAGTTCTTC.

This clonotype has only one observation. The CDR3, as DNA: TGTGCCAGCAGTGCCCCGGGACTAGCGGGGGGGGATGAGCAGTTCTTC. This gives the protein CASSAPGLAGGDEQFF. The chain uses TRBV6-5 and TRBJ2-1; 16 nucleotides line up with TRBD2. V lost 5 bases, J lost 8 bases, and 6 bases stayed unmatched. The CDR3 length is 16 residues. Germline CDR1 reads MNHEY; CDR2 reads SVGAGI.

This rearrangement joins TRBV20-1 to TRBJ2-1, with 10 nucleotides matching TRBD1. After removal of 3 bases from V and 5 bases from J, the junction contained 1 base not matched to a gene. Germline V gives CDR1 DFQATT, CDR2 SNEGSKA (reference sequence). The CDR3 has 13 residues. The CDR3 loop is CSASGTGDNEQFF. The CDR3 DNA follows: TGCAGTGCTAGCGGGACAGGGGACAATGAGCAGTTCTTC.

This clonotype was seen at least ten times. The chain has TRBV6-5 and TRBJ2-1; 9 bases line up with TRBD2. The CDR3 sequence is 17 residues long. Germline CDR1 reads MNHEY; CDR2 reads SVGAGI. V was pared by 6 bases and J by 4 bases, with 13 bases of the junction left unmatched. The CDR3 sequence: CASSYTPTSGGYNEQFF. CDR3 nucleotides: TGTGCCAGCAGCTACACCCCGACTAGCGGAGGGTACAATGAGCAGTTCTTC.

By frequency in the sample, this clonotype is medium-sized. The rearrangement joins TRBV12-3 or TRBV12-4 to TRBJ1-5; D is perhaps TRBD1 (5 bases). This CDR3 is built from 14 residues. Trimming shortened V by 4 bases and J by 7 bases, and 14 bases separated the two germline ends. CDR3 in amino acids: CASSSADRTQPQHF. Written as DNA, the CDR3 is TGTGCCAGCAGTTCCGCCGACAGAACCCAGCCCCAGCATTTT.

Comment on this clonotype: The junction and the germline gene differ at one end; a read error may be behind it. The CDR3 bases are TGCGCCAGCAGCCAACTGGACCAGCCCCAGCATTTT. Translating it yields CASSQLDQPQHF. The chain couples TRBV3-1 to TRBJ1-5; D is unresolved. Germline V lookup: CDR1 LGHDT, CDR2 YNNKEL (reference sequence). The CDR3 consists of 12 residues.

Details on this clonotype: A read error is likely, as this CDR3 ends without the conserved phenylalanine or tryptophan. The CDR3 reads CSVEDEVEGDSYEQYL. The CDR3 nucleotides read TGCAGCGTTGAAGACGAGGTCGAGGGTGACTCCTACGAGCAGTACCTC. This chain joins TRBV29-1 and TRBJ2-7; maybe TRBD2 (5 bases). CDR3 length equals 16 residues. From germline, CDR1 is SQVTM and CDR2 ANQGSEA. Trimming took off 0 bases at V and 0 bases at J, with 15 bases between the two ends.